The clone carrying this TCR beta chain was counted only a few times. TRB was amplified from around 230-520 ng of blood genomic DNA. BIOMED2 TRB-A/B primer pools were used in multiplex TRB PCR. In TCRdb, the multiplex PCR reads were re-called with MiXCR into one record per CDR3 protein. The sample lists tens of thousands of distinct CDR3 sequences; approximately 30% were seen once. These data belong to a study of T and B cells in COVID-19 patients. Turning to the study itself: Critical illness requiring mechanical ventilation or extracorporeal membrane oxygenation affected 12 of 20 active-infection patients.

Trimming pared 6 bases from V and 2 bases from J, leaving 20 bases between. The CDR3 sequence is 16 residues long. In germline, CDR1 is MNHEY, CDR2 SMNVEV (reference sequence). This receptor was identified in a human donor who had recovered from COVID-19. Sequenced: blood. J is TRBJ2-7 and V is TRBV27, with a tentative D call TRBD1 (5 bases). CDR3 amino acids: CASSKHGQGVPYEQYF. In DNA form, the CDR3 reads TGTGCCAGCAGCAAACACGGACAAGGGGTTCCCTACGAGCAGTACTTC.